These 22 T cell receptor beta chains were all obtained from the same sample, sequenced in a study of graft-versus-host responses after intestinal transplantation. Sequenced by immunoSEQ multiplex PCR; TCRdb stores in-frame clones only, minus some. The sample includes fewer than 110,000 clones, 90% to 95% seen only once; the top ten take approximately 1%. No antigen has been assigned to these receptors. Here the sequenced sample was unstimulated CD8+ T cells sorted from spleen or lymph node cells, taken before intestinal transplant. The receptors shown here come from a human donor who received an intestinal transplant.

The chain combines TRBV11-2 with TRBJ1-2; D is undetermined. Trimming took 11 bases from V and 3 from J, leaving 7 bases between them. Per the germline V gene, CDR1 is SGHAT and CDR2 is FQNNGV. CDR3 length: 10 amino acids. The CDR3 DNA reads TGTGCCGTCAGAGACTATGGCTACACCTTC. It codes for CAVRDYGYTF.

This chain links TRBV4-2 with TRBJ2-7; the match to TRBD2 covers 9 bases. The V and J ends lost 1 base and 4 bases, in that order; junction bases with no gene match: 8. This CDR3 has 16 amino acids. Per the germline V gene, CDR1 is LGHNA and CDR2 is YNFKEQ. CDR3 coding DNA: TGTGCCAGCAGCCAAGTTCAGCGGGGGGCCCCTTACGAGCAGTACTTC. Amino acid sequence: CASSQVQRGAPYEQYF.

The chain combines TRBV2 with TRBJ2-6; D is unclear. The length of the CDR3 is 17 residues. Per the germline V gene, CDR1 is SNHLY and CDR2 is FYNNEI. The V end was cut by 10 bases, the J end by 1 base, with 20 bases between. As DNA, the CDR3 is TGTGCCACGAAATCCGGGTTCAACCTTTCTGGGGCCAACGTCCTGACTTTC. Amino acids: CATKSGFNLSGANVLTF.

The rearrangement links TRBV6-1 to TRBJ2-7, with D perhaps TRBD1 or TRBD2 (6 bases each). The CDR3 totals 13 residues. The germline V gene has CDR1 MNHNS and CDR2 SASEGT. V lost 4 bases, J lost 4 bases, and 11 bases lay in between. The CDR3 loop is CASSAWGAYEQYF. CDR3 sequence (DNA): TGTGCCAGCAGTGCTTGGGGGGCTTACGAGCAGTACTTC.

The gene calls are TRBV18 and TRBJ2-1; D not certain. CDR1 KGHSH and CDR2 LQKENI come from the germline V gene. This CDR3 comprises 14 residues. Trimming removed 0 bases at V and 9 bases at J, with 12 bases between. The CDR3 protein is CASSPPISSGEQFF. As DNA, the CDR3 is TGTGCCAGCTCACCACCTATTAGCTCTGGTGAGCAGTTCTTC.

The chain joins TRBV2 to TRBJ2-1; D gene unclear. The V gene lost 0 bases and the J gene lost 8 bases, with 8 bases spanning the gap. The CDR3 runs 13 residues. Per the germline V gene, CDR1 is SNHLY and CDR2 is FYNNEI. The CDR3, as DNA: TGTGCCAGCAGTGAAGCGCTGGGCGATGAGCAGTTCTTC. Protein sequence: CASSEALGDEQFF.

The chain links TRBV6-1 to TRBJ1-1, with D perhaps matching TRBD1 (6 bases). The CDR3 is made up of 15 amino acids. Trimming stripped 6 bases from V and 6 bases from J, with 20 bases between. CDR1 and CDR2 (germline): MNHNS, SASEGT. The CDR3 loop reads CASSPPWGPVAEAFF. DNA of the CDR3: TGTGCCAGCAGCCCCCCTTGGGGGCCCGTGGCTGAAGCTTTCTTT.

The J gene is TRBJ2-7, the V gene TRBV4-1; tentative D call: TRBD2 (5 bases). The CDR3 loop spans 15 amino acids. In germline, CDR1 is MGHRA, CDR2 YSYEKL. Trimming removed 4 bases at V and 2 bases at J, with 15 bases between. CDR3 coding DNA: TGCGCCAGCAGCCCGCCCGGGGTTATCGCCTACGAGCAGTACTTC. This sequence encodes CASSPPGVIAYEQYF.

The J gene is TRBJ1-6, the V gene TRBV5-6; maybe TRBD1 (6 bases). V was pared by 4 bases and J by 4 bases, with 12 bases between. Germline assignment: CDR1 SGHDT and CDR2 YYEEEE. This CDR3 is built from 15 residues. For the CDR3, the DNA is TGTGCCAGCAGCCCAGGGGCGGTTTATAATTCACCCCTCCACTTT. Amino acid sequence: CASSPGAVYNSPLHF.

This clone appeared once. This chain joins TRBV11-2 and TRBJ2-7; D gene unclear. Per the germline V gene, CDR1 is SGHAT and CDR2 is FQNNGV. This CDR3 region has 12 residues. The V end was cut by 5 bases, the J end by 1 base, with 6 bases between. CDR3 region: CASSLPSYEQYF. The CDR3 DNA is TGTGCCAGCAGCCTTCCTTCCTACGAGCAGTACTTC.

J is TRBJ2-1 and V is TRBV19; D is possibly TRBD1 or TRBD2 (6 bases each). Germline loops: CDR1 LNHDA, CDR2 SQIVND (reference sequence). V was pared by 7 bases and J by 6 bases, with 19 bases between. The CDR3 covers 15 residues. CDR3 coding DNA: TGTGCCAGTACCGGAAGGGGGGACGGGATCAATGAGCAGTTCTTC. It specifies CASTGRGDGINEQFF.

The rearrangement links TRBV6-5 to TRBJ1-1; 8 bases are shared with TRBD1. Trimming removed 6 bases from V and 5 bases from J; junction bases left unmatched: 8. CDR3 length equals 14 residues. CDR1 is MNHEY and CDR2 is SVGAGI in the germline V gene. The CDR3 is CASSSGQGITEAFF. The DNA of the CDR3 is TGTGCCAGCAGCTCCGGACAGGGCATAACTGAAGCTTTCTTT.

The V and J genes are TRBV15 and TRBJ2-5; TRBD2 agrees at 9 bases. This CDR3 contains 14 residues. Per germline, CDR1 LNHNV and CDR2 YYDKDF (reference sequence). The junction had 9 bases not matched to a gene; V was cut back by 6 bases and J by 7 bases. The CDR3: CATSLAGALGTQYF. For the CDR3, the DNA is TGTGCCACCAGTTTAGCGGGAGCCCTAGGGACCCAGTACTTC.

This chain links TRBV13 with TRBJ2-1; 10 bases map to TRBD2. CDR1 is PRHDT, CDR2 FYEKMQ, per germline (reference sequence). The CDR3 extends over 16 amino acids. V shed 4 bases and J 6 bases; nucleotides not matched to a gene: 9. CDR3 in DNA: TGTGCCAGCAGCTCTCTAAAGGGACTAGCGCTCAATGAGCAGTTCTTC. This gives the protein CASSSLKGLALNEQFF.

This clone was detected once. The rearrangement links TRBV4-1 to TRBJ2-2; 10 bases are shared with TRBD1. V lost 4 bases, J lost 4 bases, and 6 bases stayed unmatched. The CDR3 extends over 16 amino acids. Germline CDR1 reads MGHRA; CDR2 reads YSYEKL. The CDR3 reads CASSRQTGGPTGELFF. In DNA, the CDR3 is TGCGCCAGCAGCCGACAGACAGGGGGCCCCACCGGGGAGCTGTTTTTT.

This sequence joins TRBV15 and TRBJ1-1; D is unresolved. V lost 0 bases and J lost 4, with 6 bases in between. Per the germline V gene, CDR1 is LNHNV and CDR2 is YYDKDF (reference sequence). The CDR3 runs to 13 residues. Here the CDR3 DNA reads TGTGCCACCAGCAGAGATATTCGCACTGAAGCTTTCTTT. This codes for CATSRDIRTEAFF.

The chain links TRBV6-5 to TRBJ2-2; no clear D gene. Germline V lookup: CDR1 MNHEY, CDR2 SVGAGI. Deletions cut 5 bases from V and 6 bases from J, with 10 bases between. The CDR3 is 13 residues long. CDR3 in DNA: TGTGCCAGCAGTCCCCCCCTTCCCGGGGAGCTGTTTTTT. Amino acid sequence: CASSPPLPGELFF.

The chain couples TRBV11-2 to TRBJ1-1; no firm D call. Germline CDR1 reads SGHAT; CDR2 reads FQNNGV. The CDR3 runs to 17 residues. Trimming stripped 1 base from V and 4 bases from J, with 19 bases between. CDR3 nucleotides: TGTGCCAGCAGCTTAGTCTCGTTTATGGCCCCGGGCACTGAAGCTTTCTTT. This gives the protein CASSLVSFMAPGTEAFF.

The V call is TRBV2, the J call TRBJ2-7; TRBD2 matches 8 bases. The CDR3 has 15 residues. The J segment lost 2 bases and the V segment lost 3 bases, leaving 6 bases of the junction unmatched. Germline CDR1 and CDR2: SNHLY and FYNNEI. As DNA, the CDR3 is TGTGCCAGCAGTGAGGATAGCGGGGATACCTACGAGCAGTACTTC. Residues: CASSEDSGDTYEQYF.

The J gene is TRBJ2-1, the V gene TRBV4-1; 8 bases map to TRBD2. The CDR3 is 17 amino acids. Germline lookup yields CDR1 MGHRA and CDR2 YSYEKL. Germline trimming cut 6 bases from V and 10 bases from J; bases unmatched to any gene: 20. The CDR3 DNA sequence: TGCGCCAGCAGTCCCGTGGGGGGCGGGGGGTCGTGGGTGGAGCAGTTCTTC. The encoded protein is CASSPVGGGGSWVEQFF.

This chain joins TRBV10-3 and TRBJ2-5; D is uncertain. The germline V gene has CDR1 ENHRY and CDR2 SYGVKD. The CDR3 sequence is 13 residues long. The V gene lost 2 bases and the J gene lost 0 bases, with 4 bases spanning the gap. DNA for the CDR3: TGTGCCATCAGTGAGCGGTACCAAGAGACCCAGTACTTC. This gives the protein CAISERYQETQYF.

The gene calls are TRBV6-6 and TRBJ2-5; 8 nucleotides align to TRBD1. This CDR3 region has 14 residues. CDR1 is MNHNY, CDR2 SVGAGI, per germline (reference sequence). With 4 bases clipped from V and 4 bases from J, the junction kept 5 bases outside the gene matches. The CDR3 protein is CASSSGGALETQYF. CDR3 coding DNA: TGTGCCAGCAGTTCAGGGGGCGCGTTAGAGACCCAGTACTTC.